The 2 T cell receptor beta chains reported below all come from one sample, sequenced in a study of T cells after yellow fever vaccination. TCRdb re-derived calls from the 5' RACE reads in MiXCR, one entry per CDR3 protein. The sample has over 130,000 distinct CDR3 sequences, roughly 8% seen once. The sequencing used CD4+ T cells sorted from PBMCs, collected 5 days after the yellow fever booster vaccination. All receptors come from a man under 40 who received the YFV17D yellow fever vaccine.

This clonotype has ten or more counts. The V gene is TRBV7-8, the J gene TRBJ2-5; D is unresolved. V was trimmed by 4 bases and J by 1 base, leaving 10 bases between them. In germline, CDR1 is SGHVS, CDR2 FQNEAQ. The CDR3 length is 14 residues. CDR3 amino acids: CASSSLLGQETQYF. The CDR3 DNA reads as TGTGCCAGCAGCTCTTTACTGGGCCAAGAGACCCAGTACTTC.

V and J are TRBV20-1 and TRBJ1-6, with a tentative D call TRBD1 (6 bases). Germline lookup yields CDR1 DFQATT and CDR2 SNEGSKA (reference sequence). V was trimmed by 6 bases and J by 9 bases, leaving 9 bases between them. The CDR3 contains 11 residues. The CDR3 nucleotides are TGCAGTGCAAAGGGGGGTTCACCCCTCCACTTT. It codes for CSAKGGSPLHF.